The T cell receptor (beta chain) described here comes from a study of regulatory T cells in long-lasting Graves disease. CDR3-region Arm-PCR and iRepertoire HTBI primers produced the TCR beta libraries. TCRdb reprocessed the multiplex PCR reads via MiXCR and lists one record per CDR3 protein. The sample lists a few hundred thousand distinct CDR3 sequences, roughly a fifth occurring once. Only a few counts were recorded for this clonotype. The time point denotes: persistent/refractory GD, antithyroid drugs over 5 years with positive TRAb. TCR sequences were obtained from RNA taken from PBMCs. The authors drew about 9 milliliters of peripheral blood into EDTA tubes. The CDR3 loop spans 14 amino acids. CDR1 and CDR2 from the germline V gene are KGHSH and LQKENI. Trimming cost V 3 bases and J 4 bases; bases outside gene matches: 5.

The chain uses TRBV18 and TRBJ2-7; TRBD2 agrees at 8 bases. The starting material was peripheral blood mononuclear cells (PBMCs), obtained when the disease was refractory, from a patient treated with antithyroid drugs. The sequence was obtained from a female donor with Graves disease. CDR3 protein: CASSPQSGGYEQYF. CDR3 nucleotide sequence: TGTGCCAGCTCACCTCAATCGGGGGGGTACGAGCAGTACTTC.